This T cell receptor (beta chain) was retrieved from a study of shared clonotypes between healthy human individuals. Study-level information: A few men and a couple of women, aged 18 to 49, were donors.

The ends lost 5 bases at V and 4 bases at J; junction bases unmatched: 5. Germline V gene data show CDR1 as LNHNV and CDR2 as YYDKDF (reference sequence). The CDR3 sequence is 14 residues long. Within Nashville, Tennessee resided all donors, each a Caucasian adult. Overall study results and limits: The expectation was that sequencing depth would affect clonotype sharing among donors.

A word on this clone: The antigen is unknown.

The authors split each subset's genomic DNA evenly across several immunoSEQ plates. Clones were read by immunoSEQ multiplex PCR, and TCRdb kept only the in-frame ones, dropping some. The table includes 400,000 to 600,000 clones, around 79% detected once. The clonotype was recovered from a woman aged 40 to 50 in good health. Some clones in this sample may be carry-over from other donors' samples. What was sequenced was PBMCs. V gene TRBV15 combines with J gene TRBJ2-3; 8 bases line up with TRBD2. This chain's CDR3 is CATSVGLASDTQYF. CDR3 DNA sequence: TGTGCCACCAGCGTAGGACTAGCTTCAGATACGCAGTATTTT. The full variable domain, in which reference TRBV15 and TRBJ2-3 provide the parts outside the CDR3, is DAMVIQNPRYQVTQFGKPVTLSCSQTLNHNVMYWYQQKSSQAPKLLFHYYDKDFNNEADTPDNFQSRRPNTSFCFLDIRSPGLGDTAMYLCATSVGLASDTQYFGPGTRLTVL.